This TCR beta chain derives from a study of shared clonotypes between healthy human individuals. The ends were cut back, 2 bases at V and 2 bases at J, with 4 bases in the middle. This CDR3 contains 11 residues. Germline V gene data show CDR1 as DFQATT and CDR2 as SNEGSKA (reference sequence). There are a few counts of this clone. Different DNA sequences within this sample yield the same CDR3. Donors comprised healthy HIV-negative adults lacking recent acute infections or vaccinations. The authors divided CD4+ cells into CD45RA+ naive and CD45RA-negative memory subsets. Generated by immunoSEQ multiplex PCR, the TCRdb table keeps only in-frame clones and is missing some. The data contain approximately 530,000 clones, 90% to 97% of them seen just once; the ten biggest clones take up 0.05% to 0.08%.

The J gene is TRBJ2-7, the V gene TRBV20-1; D remains ambiguous. The source material was naive CD4+ T cells sorted from blood. Subset meaning: CD45RA+ positively selected. The sequence was collected from a woman in her thirties in good health. The CDR3 is CSARLAYEQYF. CDR3 nucleotide sequence: TGCAGTGCTAGACTAGCCTACGAGCAGTACTTC.